This T cell receptor (beta chain) emerged from a study of immune characterization of retroperitoneal liposarcoma (dated by TCRdb to the late 2010s). Receptors were amplified or captured by PCR. The reads were generated on a NextSeq 500. Through fastp at Q25 and MiXCR, TCRdb rebuilt clones from the public reads, retaining in-frame beta chains. Each CDR3 protein gets just one entry, which takes the most common genes and DNA from the rows behind it. The sample profile shows around 19,000 distinct CDR3 sequences; 35% to 40% of them were found once. The top ten clonotypes cover about 7% of the sample. This clonotype was seen only a few times. The antigen it recognizes is unknown. No base qualities exist here, and no much larger clone lies one base off it. From V the trimming removes 11 bases and from J it removes 2 bases, while the gene matches leave 9 bases of the junction unaccounted for. CDR1 and CDR2, per the germline V gene, are MNHNS and SASEGT. There are 14 amino acids in the CDR3, from cysteine to phenylalanine inclusive. Only the CDR3 DNA is retained, 42 bases long and in frame from the first base.

Sequenced input: blood. The chain is encoded by TRBV6-1 joined to TRBJ1-1, and TRBD1 matches 9 of the central bases. The clonotype originates from a male donor with retroperitoneal liposarcoma. The CDR3 here reads CASSRTGANTEAFF. The DNA reads TGTGCCTCGAGCCGGACAGGGGCAAACACTGAAGCTTTCTTT.